This T cell receptor (beta chain) was sequenced in a study of graft-versus-host responses after intestinal transplantation. Overall study results and limits: Recipient marrow showed GvH clones, some seen first in ileum or blood.

Generated by immunoSEQ multiplex PCR, the TCRdb table keeps only in-frame clones and is missing some. This table has roughly 17,000 clones, about two fifths appearing once. Stimulators, around 200,000 irradiated and violet-dye-labeled cells, were plated with around 200,000 CFSE-labeled responder cells. The CDR3 is made up of 14 amino acids. From germline, CDR1 is SEHNR and CDR2 FQNEAQ (reference sequence). The V and J ends lost 5 bases and 4 bases respectively, with 14 bases between them. Specimen: alloreactive CD8+ T cells from a mixed lymphocyte reaction culture, collected before intestinal transplant. Subset here: CFSE-low proliferating T cells sorted from approximately 6-day pre-transplant mixed lymphocyte reaction (GvH or HvG direction). The sequence was collected from a human patient who received an intestinal transplant. The rearrangement joins TRBV7-9 to TRBJ2-5; maybe TRBD2 (5 bases). The CDR3 is CASSQDQSGETQYF. In DNA, the CDR3 is TGTGCCAGCAGCCAGGACCAGAGCGGAGAGACCCAGTACTTC.